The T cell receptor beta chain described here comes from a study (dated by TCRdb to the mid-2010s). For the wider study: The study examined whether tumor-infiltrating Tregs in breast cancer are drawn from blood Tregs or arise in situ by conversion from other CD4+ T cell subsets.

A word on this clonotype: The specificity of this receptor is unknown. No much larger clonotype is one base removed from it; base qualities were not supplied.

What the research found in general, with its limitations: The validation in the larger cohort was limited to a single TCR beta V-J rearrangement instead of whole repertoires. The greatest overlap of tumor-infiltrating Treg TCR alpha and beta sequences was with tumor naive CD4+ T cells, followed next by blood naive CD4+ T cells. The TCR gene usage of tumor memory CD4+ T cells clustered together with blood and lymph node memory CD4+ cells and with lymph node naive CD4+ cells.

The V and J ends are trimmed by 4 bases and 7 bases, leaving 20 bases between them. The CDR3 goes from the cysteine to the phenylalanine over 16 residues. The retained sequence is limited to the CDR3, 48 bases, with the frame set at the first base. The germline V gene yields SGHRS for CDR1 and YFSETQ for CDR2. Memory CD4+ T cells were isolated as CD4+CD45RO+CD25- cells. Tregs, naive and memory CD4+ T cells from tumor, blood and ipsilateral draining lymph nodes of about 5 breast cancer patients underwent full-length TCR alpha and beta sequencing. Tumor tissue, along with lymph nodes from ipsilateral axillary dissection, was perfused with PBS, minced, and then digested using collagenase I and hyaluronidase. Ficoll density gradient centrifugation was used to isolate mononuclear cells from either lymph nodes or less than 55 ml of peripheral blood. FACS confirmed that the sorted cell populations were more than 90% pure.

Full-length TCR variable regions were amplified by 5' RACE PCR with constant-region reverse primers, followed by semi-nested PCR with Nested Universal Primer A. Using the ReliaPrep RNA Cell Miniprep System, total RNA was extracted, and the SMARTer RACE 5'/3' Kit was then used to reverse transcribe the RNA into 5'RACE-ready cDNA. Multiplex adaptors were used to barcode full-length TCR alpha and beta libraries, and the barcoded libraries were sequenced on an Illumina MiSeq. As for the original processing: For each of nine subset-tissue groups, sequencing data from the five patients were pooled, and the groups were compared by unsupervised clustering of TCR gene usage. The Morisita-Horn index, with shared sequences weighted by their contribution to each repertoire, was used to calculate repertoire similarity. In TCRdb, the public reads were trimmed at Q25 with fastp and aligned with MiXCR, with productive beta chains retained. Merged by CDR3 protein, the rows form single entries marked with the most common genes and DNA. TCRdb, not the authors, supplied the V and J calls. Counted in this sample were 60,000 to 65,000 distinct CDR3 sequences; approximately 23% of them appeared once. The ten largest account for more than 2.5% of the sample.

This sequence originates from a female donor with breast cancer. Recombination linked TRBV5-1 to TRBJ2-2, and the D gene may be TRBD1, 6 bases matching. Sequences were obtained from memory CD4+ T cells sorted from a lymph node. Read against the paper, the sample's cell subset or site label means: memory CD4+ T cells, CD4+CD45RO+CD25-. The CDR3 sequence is CASSPTYQGTNGELFF. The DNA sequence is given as TGCGCCAGCAGCCCGACGTACCAGGGGACGAACGGGGAGCTGTTTTTT.